Sequencing of this T cell receptor beta chain was carried out in a study of response to subunit inactivated influenza vaccine. This clonotype was counted at least ten times. Its target is not known. Whole-study findings and limits: The authors offered the suggestion that each seasonal influenza vaccination recruits few new T cells.

TCRdb ran MiXCR on the RT-PCR reads and lists one entry per CDR3 protein. Among about 530,000 distinct CDR3 sequences listed, 10% to 15% were seen once. The source material was PBMCs from blood, sampled on the day of vaccination. The receptor comes from a man aged 50-59 years who received an inactivated influenza vaccine.

CDR3 sequence: CASSTGRGSPPNTQYF. CDR3 sequence (DNA): TGCGCCAGCAGCACAGGAAGGGGTTCCCCTCCTAATACGCAGTATTTT. This chain links TRBV5-1 with TRBJ2-3, with D perhaps TRBD1 (5 bases). V was trimmed by 4 bases and J by 7 bases, leaving 22 bases between them. The length of the CDR3 is 16 residues. CDR1 SGHRS and CDR2 YFSETQ come from the germline V gene.